Listed here is a single T cell receptor (beta chain). Its antigen is not identified. V shed 6 bases, J shed 4 bases, and the junction held 12 bases outside the gene matches. The CDR3 runs to 16 residues. From germline, CDR1 is ENHRY and CDR2 SYGVKD. One heparinised draw, averaging roughly 110 mL, was taken per donor. Sequencing targeted expressed TCRB transcripts, as all isolated RNA had been reverse transcribed. Profiling relied on immunoSEQ multiplex PCR, and the TCRdb table lists in-frame clones only, not all of them. The repertoire holds around 340,000 clones, with 7% to 10% as singletons. The entry originates in a study of beta chain features in type 1 diabetes. General study points: When Type 1 diabetes patients were examined, their TCRB CDR3s proved moderately but significantly shorter in all four CD4+ subsets.

The sequence came from a man aged 25-45 years with type 1 diabetes. The sample comprised central memory CD4+ T cells from blood. The chain carries TRBV10-3 and TRBJ2-3; TRBD1 matches at 8 bases. The CDR3 bases are TGTGCCATCAGCCCAGGACAGGGTATTACAGCAGATACGCAGTATTTT. This sequence encodes CAISPGQGITADTQYF.